The clone carrying this TCR beta chain was counted only a few times. Its antigen is currently unknown. Unique molecular identifiers were affixed to single, distinct cDNA molecules. TCRdb processed the 5' RACE reads anew with MiXCR; each CDR3 protein has one entry. The sample contains about 77,000 distinct CDR3 sequences, about 15% of which appear only once. The sample is drawn from a study of early T cells in non-severe SARS-CoV-2 infection. Study as a whole: Sequencing targeted bulk RNA from unsorted whole blood, leaving chains unpaired. Study-level points and caveats: Private and CD4 specificities were missed by VDJdb matching, which favored anti-spike CD8 responses.

The receptor comes from an adult who was a healthcare worker with PCR-confirmed SARS-CoV-2 infection or an uninfected control (not recorded which). What was sequenced was whole blood.

The DNA of the CDR3 is TGTGCCAGTAGTATACCCGGACAGGGGAGGGAGACCCAGTACTTC. It yields the protein CASSIPGQGRETQYF. The chain has TRBV19 and TRBJ2-5, with TRBD1 matching over 9 bases. CDR1 is LNHDA and CDR2 is SQIVND in the germline V gene (reference sequence). CDR3 length: 15 amino acids. Losses at the gene ends were 2 bases for V and 5 bases for J; bases not matched to a gene: 6. Drawing the rest from reference TRBV19 and TRBJ2-5, the complete variable domain is DGGITQSPKYLFRKEGQNVTLSCEQNLNHDAMYWYRQDPGQGLRLIYYSQIVNDFQKGDIAEGYSVSREKKESFPLTVTSAQKNPTAFYLCASSIPGQGRETQYFGPGTRLLVL.